The 29 T cell receptor beta chains given below trace back to one sample, sequenced in a study of Graves' ophthalmopathy and Graves' hyperthyroidism. Amplification of the TCR beta CDR3 regions used RNA transcripts (as template). In the first round, RT-PCR was carried out with HTBI primers, and a multiplex PCR formed the second round. In TCRdb, the multiplex PCR reads were re-called with MiXCR into one record per CDR3 protein. The data show around 660,000 distinct CDR3 sequences, with 35% to 50% seen just once and over 2.5% held by the top ten. Material for sequencing was peripheral blood. These receptors were obtained from an adult man with Graves' ophthalmopathy.

The V gene is TRBV6-1, the J gene TRBJ1-3; tentative D call: TRBD1 (5 bases). The CDR3 is 14 residues long. Germline assignment: CDR1 MNHNS and CDR2 SASEGT. V shed 8 bases and J shed 0 bases, with 11 bases lying between them. The CDR3 DNA follows: TGTGCCAGCGCCACAGGATTCTCTGGAAACACCATATATTTT. Translated, it gives CASATGFSGNTIYF.

The chain is built from TRBV5-1 and TRBJ2-7, with 7 nucleotides matching TRBD2. Germline CDR1 and CDR2: SGHRS and YFSETQ. This CDR3 has 15 amino acids. With 2 bases clipped from V and 5 bases from J, the junction kept 10 bases outside the gene matches. CDR3 residues: CASSFVAGQGNEQYF. CDR3 DNA: TGCGCCAGCAGCTTTGTAGCGGGCCAGGGTAACGAGCAGTACTTC. The whole variable domain, remainder taken from reference TRBV5-1 and TRBJ2-7, is KAGVTQTPRYLIKTRGQQVTLSCSPISGHRSVSWYQQTPGQGLQFLFEYFSETQRNKGNFPGRFSGRQFSNSRSEMNVSTLELGDSALYLCASSFVAGQGNEQYFGPGTRLTVT.

This chain connects TRBV18 to TRBJ2-5; no reliable D call. The ends were cut back, 2 bases at V and 5 bases at J, with 9 bases in the middle. Germline V gene sequence: CDR1 KGHSH, CDR2 LQKENI. This CDR3 has 13 residues. DNA of the CDR3: TGTGCCAGCTCACCAGGTAGACGGGAGACCCAGTACTTC. This gives the protein CASSPGRRETQYF.

In this sample, this clonotype turned up many times. The V and J genes are TRBV7-9 and TRBJ2-7, with TRBD2 matching over 9 bases. The CDR3 sequence is 16 residues long. Germline loops: CDR1 SEHNR, CDR2 FQNEAQ (reference sequence). With V trimmed by 4 bases and J by 0 bases, 7 bases remained unmatched. As DNA, the CDR3 is TGTGCCAGCAGCTACACCAGCGGGGGGCCCTCCTACGAGCAGTACTTC. The encoded protein is CASSYTSGGPSYEQYF.

This clonotype was recorded many times. This chain joins TRBV7-9 and TRBJ1-2, with a tentative D call TRBD1 (6 bases). Germline V lookup: CDR1 SEHNR, CDR2 FQNEAQ (reference sequence). The CDR3 extends over 12 amino acids. Trimming took 8 bases from V and 7 from J, leaving 14 bases between them. The CDR3 protein is CASSRGSGGYTF. CDR3 DNA: TGTGCCAGCTCCAGGGGCTCGGGTGGCTACACCTTC.

The rearrangement links TRBV25-1 to TRBJ1-3, with D maybe TRBD1 (6 bases). The germline V gene encodes CDR1 MGHDK and CDR2 SYGVNS. This CDR3 is 14 amino acids long. The ends were cut back, 5 bases at V and 2 bases at J, with 10 bases in the middle. In DNA form, the CDR3 reads TGTGCCAGCAGTAACCGGGACACTGGAAACACCATATATTTT. Amino acid sequence: CASSNRDTGNTIYF.

There are many counts of this clonotype. This rearrangement joins TRBV19 to TRBJ1-5; 7 nucleotides line up with TRBD1. With 5 bases clipped from V and 2 bases from J, the junction kept 12 bases outside the gene matches. The CDR3 is made up of 17 amino acids. CDR1 and CDR2 from the germline V gene are LNHDA and SQIVND (reference sequence). The CDR3 here is CASSPPQTGVGNQPQHF. Here the CDR3 DNA reads TGTGCCAGTAGTCCACCCCAAACAGGGGTTGGCAATCAGCCCCAGCATTTT.

The chain joins TRBV29-1 to TRBJ2-3, with 8 bases matching TRBD2. The CDR3 extends over 12 amino acids. In germline, CDR1 is SQVTM, CDR2 ANQGSEA. V lost 6 bases and J lost 6; bases outside the gene matches: 5. CDR3 DNA sequence: TGCAGCGTAGGGACTAGGGGGGATACGCAGTATTTT. Translating gives CSVGTRGDTQYF.

DNA of the CDR3: TGCAGCGTTGAAGTAGGGGGGGGCCACGAGCAGTACTTC. This encodes CSVEVGGGHEQYF. The chain is built from TRBV29-1 and TRBJ2-7; a weak D match, TRBD2 (7 bases). Germline-derived CDR1 and CDR2 are SQVTM and ANQGSEA. V dropped 1 base and J dropped 5 bases, with 12 bases sitting between them. The CDR3 totals 13 residues.

Ten or more counts support this clonotype. The gene calls are TRBV7-9 and TRBJ2-5, with D unresolved. V was cut by 8 bases and J by 2 bases, with 18 bases left in between. CDR3 length equals 15 residues. Germline CDR1 is SEHNR and CDR2 is FQNEAQ (reference sequence). The CDR3 spells CASGSGFRVQETQYF. DNA for the CDR3: TGTGCCAGCGGTTCTGGGTTTCGGGTACAAGAGACCCAGTACTTC.

The J gene is TRBJ1-1, the V gene TRBV19; 7 nucleotides match TRBD1. This CDR3 spans 15 amino acids. The J segment lost 5 bases and the V segment lost 4 bases, leaving 10 bases of the junction unmatched. Per germline, CDR1 LNHDA and CDR2 SQIVND (reference sequence). The CDR3 bases are TGTGCCAGTAGTAGAGGGACGCCAGGGGGGACTGAAGCTTTCTTT. Translation: CASSRGTPGGTEAFF.

Comments on this clonotype: One junction end does not reproduce the germline sequence, and a read error may be involved. The V gene is TRBV10-3, the J gene TRBJ2-7, with 9 nucleotides matching TRBD2. Looked up from germline, CDR1 is ENHRY and CDR2 is SYGVKD. This CDR3 has 15 amino acids. The CDR3 here is CASSYSAGGPYEQYF. The CDR3 DNA sequence: TGTGCCAGCAGTTACTCTGCGGGGGGGCCCTACGAGCAGTACTTC.

As for this clonotype: This CDR3 is missing its conserved last phenylalanine or tryptophan, likely due to a read error. The DNA is omitted, as the CDR3 cannot be located on it reliably, and the CDR3 follows TCRdb's listing. The chain links TRBV2 to TRBJ1-4. Germline V CDR1 and CDR2: SNHLY, FYNNEI. The CDR3 spans 8 residues, counting both ends. The CDR3 sequence is CASSELGS.

V is TRBV19 and J is TRBJ1-5, with 9 bases fitting TRBD1. With V trimmed by 3 bases and J by 7 bases, 13 bases remained unmatched. CDR3 length: 17 residues. CDR1 is LNHDA, CDR2 SQIVND, per germline (reference sequence). This CDR3 reads CASSIRDRAGGRQPQHF. CDR3 coding DNA: TGTGCCAGTAGTATCAGGGACAGGGCAGGGGGCAGGCAGCCCCAGCATTTT.

This clonotype was counted many times. The J gene is TRBJ1-2, the V gene TRBV12-3 or TRBV12-4; D gene ambiguous. This CDR3 contains 12 residues. The V end was cut by 6 bases, the J end by 7 bases, with 12 bases between. The CDR3 is CASSLTEAGYTF. The CDR3 DNA sequence: TGTGCCAGCAGCCTGACCGAAGCTGGCTACACCTTC.

The rearrangement joins TRBV29-1 to TRBJ2-7; 14 nucleotides line up with TRBD2. Losses at the gene ends were 8 bases for V and 6 bases for J; bases not matched to a gene: 18. From germline, CDR1 is SQVTM and CDR2 ANQGSEA. The CDR3 is 17 residues long. The CDR3 loop reads CSFGTGQGTSGRGEQYF. CDR3 bases: TGCAGCTTCGGGACGGGACAGGGGACTAGCGGGAGAGGCGAGCAGTACTTC.

A word on this clonotype: A much larger clone lies a single base off, so this may be a read error. This chain connects TRBV11-2 to TRBJ2-5; D could derive from TRBD1 or TRBD2 (6 bases each). Deletions cut 5 bases from V and 5 bases from J, with 18 bases between. Germline V CDR1 and CDR2: SGHAT, FQNNGV. This CDR3 region has 15 residues. CDR3 coding DNA: TGTGCCAGCAGCCCAGGGGCCCTAGGAGGGGAGACCCAGTACTTC. The encoded protein is CASSPGALGGETQYF.

The chain recombines TRBV7-2 with TRBJ2-5; D may be TRBD1 (7 bases). Germline loops: CDR1 SGHTA, CDR2 FQGNSA. This CDR3 has 14 amino acids. Deletions cut 5 bases from V and 5 bases from J, with 15 bases between. CDR3 sequence reads: CASSVGGTVETQYF. In nucleotides, the CDR3 is TGTGCCAGCAGCGTCGGCGGGACAGTCGAGACCCAGTACTTC.

Only a few counts were recorded for this clonotype. This chain joins TRBV4-3 and TRBJ2-5, with 10 bases identical to TRBD2. The V and J ends lost 4 bases and 2 bases, in that order; junction bases with no gene match: 4. Germline V lookup: CDR1 LGHNA, CDR2 YSLEER. The CDR3 loop spans 15 amino acids. CDR3 nucleotide sequence: TGCGCCAGCAGCCGGGAGCGGGGGGGACAAGAGACCCAGTACTTC. Its protein product is CASSRERGGQETQYF.

A word on this clonotype: Germline and junction disagree at one end, which may indicate a read error. The gene calls are TRBV10-3 and TRBJ2-7; 9 nucleotides agree with TRBD1. The germline V gene has CDR1 ENHRY and CDR2 SYGVKD. This CDR3 region has 15 residues. In DNA, the CDR3 is TGTGCAATCACCGCCGGGACAGGGAACACCGGGGAGCTGTACTTC. Encoded protein: CAITAGTGNTGELYF.

V gene TRBV12-5 combines with J gene TRBJ2-7; D remains unclear. The CDR3 has 18 residues. With 0 bases removed from V and 5 bases from J, the gap between germline ends came to 23 bases. Per germline, CDR1 LGHNT and CDR2 FRNRAP. CDR3 amino acids: CASGLVRSMRTFPDEQYF. As DNA, the CDR3 is TGTGCTAGTGGTTTGGTACGGAGTATGCGAACGTTCCCCGACGAGCAGTACTTC.

The genes are TRBV29-1 and TRBJ1-6, with TRBD1 as a possible D gene (5 bases). The CDR3 is 13 amino acids. V gave up 8 bases and J gave up 7 bases, with 15 bases separating them. Germline assignment: CDR1 SQVTM and CDR2 ANQGSEA. The CDR3 DNA sequence: TGCAGCAGGAGGGCAGGGATGAATTCACCCCTCCACTTT. Protein product: CSRRAGMNSPLHF.

This clonotype was picked up many times. This chain uses TRBV19 with TRBJ2-2; the D gene is possibly TRBD1 (5 bases). This CDR3 spans 12 amino acids. V was shortened by 7 bases and J by 4 bases, with 7 bases between the two germline ends. Germline loops: CDR1 LNHDA, CDR2 SQIVND (reference sequence). DNA of the CDR3: TGTGCCAGTAATAGGGGCACCGGGGAGCTGTTTTTT. This translates into CASNRGTGELFF.

There are many counts of this clonotype. This sequence joins TRBV10-3 and TRBJ2-2, with D perhaps assigned TRBD1 or TRBD2 (5 bases each). Germline values: CDR1 ENHRY, CDR2 SYGVKD. The CDR3 extends over 14 amino acids. Trimming left V 8 bases short and J 0 bases short, with 10 bases between. CDR3 region: CAISWGSNTGELFF. The CDR3 coding sequence is TGTGCCATCTCTTGGGGGTCGAACACCGGGGAGCTGTTTTTT.

As to this clonotype: The junction does not match germline at one end; this may be a read error. This chain links TRBV10-3 with TRBJ2-7, with 9 bases identical to TRBD1. The CDR3 has 15 amino acids. Germline V lookup: CDR1 ENHRY, CDR2 SYGVKD. CDR3 in DNA: TGTGCCAGCAGTTACAGGGACAGGGAGCGATTAGGGCAGTACTTC. The encoded protein is CASSYRDRERLGQYF.

The table lists this clonotype with many counts. This chain connects TRBV6-5 to TRBJ1-1, with 7 bases fitting TRBD1. CDR3 length equals 12 residues. In germline, CDR1 is MNHEY, CDR2 SVGAGI. Losses at the gene ends were 6 bases for V and 11 bases for J; bases not matched to a gene: 9. CDR3 sequence (DNA): TGTGCCAGCAGCTCCCGGGACAGAGTGGCTTTCTTT. It is translated as CASSSRDRVAFF.

The chain employs TRBV29-1 and TRBJ1-1, with 9 bases aligning to TRBD1. There are 13 residues in the CDR3. In germline, CDR1 is SQVTM, CDR2 ANQGSEA. J was trimmed by 4 bases and V by 6 bases; bases with no gene match: 6. CDR3 DNA: TGCAGCGTGGGACAGGGATCGACCACTGAAGCTTTCTTT. Its protein product is CSVGQGSTTEAFF.

The table lists this clonotype with many counts. This chain links TRBV24-1 with TRBJ2-5, with TRBD1 matching over 11 bases. This CDR3 comprises 15 residues. J gave up 1 base and V 4 bases, and 1 base lay outside the gene matches. The V gene's germline CDR1 is KGHDR and CDR2 SFDVKD. The CDR3 loop reads CATSEGTGGQETQYF. The CDR3 coding sequence is TGTGCCACCAGTGAAGGGACAGGGGGCCAAGAGACCCAGTACTTC.

Notes on this clonotype: The CDR3 does not end in the conserved phenylalanine or tryptophan, so this is likely a read error. The limits of the CDR3 on the DNA are not certain, so only TCRdb's listed CDR3 is given. The CDR3 reads CASSFGTRY. The V call is TRBV27, the J call TRBJ2-6; the table's D call of TRBD2 was not tested on the DNA. The CDR3 spans 9 amino acids, including both terminal residues. Germline V gene sequence: CDR1 MNHEY, CDR2 SMNVEV (reference sequence).